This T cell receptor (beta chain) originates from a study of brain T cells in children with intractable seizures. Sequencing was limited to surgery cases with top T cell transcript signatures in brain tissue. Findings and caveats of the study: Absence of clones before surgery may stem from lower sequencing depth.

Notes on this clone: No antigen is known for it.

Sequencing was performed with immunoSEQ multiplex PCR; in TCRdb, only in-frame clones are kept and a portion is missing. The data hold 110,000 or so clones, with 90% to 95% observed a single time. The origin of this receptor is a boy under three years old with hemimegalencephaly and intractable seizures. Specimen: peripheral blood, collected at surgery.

The CDR3 here is CASRGLAEELVGSYNEQFF. The CDR3, as DNA: TGCGCCAGCAGGGGACTAGCGGAGGAGTTGGTAGGCTCCTACAATGAGCAGTTCTTC. The chain links TRBV5-1 to TRBJ2-1; 11 positions agree with TRBD2. Losses at the gene ends were 5 bases for V and 0 bases for J; bases not matched to a gene: 13. Germline loops: CDR1 SGHRS, CDR2 YFSETQ. CDR3 length: 19 amino acids.